Shown below are 10 T cell receptor beta chains from a single sample sequenced in a study of blood T cell repertoires in COVID-19. The protocol was immunoSEQ multiplex PCR, while the TCRdb copy is restricted to in-frame clones and leaves out a portion. Among a few hundred thousand clones listed, approximately 80% were seen once. Sequencing was done on a sample of PBMCs or T cells enriched from blood (not recorded which). The source of these receptors is a woman between 40 and 50 years old with acute COVID-19.

This clone was counted a single time. The gene calls are TRBV5-1 and TRBJ2-7; D might be TRBD2 (6 bases). This CDR3 has 15 residues. The V end was cut by 1 base, the J end by 2 bases, with 13 bases between. Germline V gene sequence: CDR1 SGHRS, CDR2 YFSETQ. The CDR3 here is CASSLRSSAPYEQYF. CDR3 DNA: TGCGCCAGCAGCTTGAGGTCTAGCGCACCCTACGAGCAGTACTTC.

The chain joins TRBV28 to TRBJ2-7; TRBD1 matches at 7 bases. V lost 6 bases to trimming and J lost 3 bases; unmatched junction nucleotides: 8. The CDR3 loop spans 14 amino acids. Germline CDR1 reads MDHEN; CDR2 reads SYDVKM. CDR3 loop: CASSPGGRVYEQYF. CDR3 coding DNA: TGTGCCAGCAGCCCAGGGGGTAGAGTCTACGAGCAGTACTTC.

This clone occurred a few times. Other DNA sequences in the sample encode the same CDR3. This chain connects TRBV19 to TRBJ2-2, with 12 bases matching TRBD2. The CDR3 sequence is 16 residues long. V trimming: 3 bases; J trimming: 7 bases; junction bases outside the gene matches: 6. Germline V gene lookup returns CDR1 LNHDA and CDR2 SQIVND (reference sequence). The DNA of the CDR3 is TGTGCCAGTAGTATTGGTCTAGCGGGGGGGCGCGGGGAGCTGTTTTTT. Protein sequence: CASSIGLAGGRGELFF.

The chain combines TRBV28 with TRBJ2-1, with 8 bases identical to TRBD1. The CDR3 consists of 16 residues. Germline lookup yields CDR1 MDHEN and CDR2 SYDVKM. The J segment lost 1 base and the V segment lost 4 bases, leaving 6 bases of the junction unmatched. The CDR3 here is CASSSGDRMSYNEQFF. CDR3 DNA: TGTGCCAGCAGTTCCGGGGACAGGATGTCCTACAATGAGCAGTTCTTC.

The rearrangement joins TRBV24-1 to TRBJ2-7, with 7 bases identical to TRBD1. This CDR3 region has 13 residues. The germline V gene encodes CDR1 KGHDR and CDR2 SFDVKD. V trimming: 10 bases; J trimming: 7 bases; junction bases outside the gene matches: 12. The CDR3 is CATQGVPPGEQYF. The CDR3 DNA reads TGTGCCACTCAGGGGGTTCCCCCAGGGGAGCAGTACTTC.

This chain connects TRBV6-5 to TRBJ2-3; 13 nucleotides align to TRBD2. The junction had 4 bases not matched to a gene; V was cut back by 6 bases and J by 4 bases. The CDR3 is 15 amino acids. The germline V gene has CDR1 MNHEY and CDR2 SVGAGI. CDR3 amino acids: CASRTGLAGSDTQYF. The CDR3 DNA sequence: TGTGCCAGCAGAACGGGACTAGCGGGATCAGATACGCAGTATTTT.

CDR3 bases: TGTGCCAGCTCCCCTAGCTGGGACAGGGTCGCTGAAGCTTTCTTT. The encoded protein is CASSPSWDRVAEAFF. This chain joins TRBV18 and TRBJ1-1, with 9 positions matching TRBD1. The CDR3 is 15 amino acids. The trim removed 6 bases at V and 6 bases at J, leaving 11 bases unmatched. The V gene's germline CDR1 is KGHSH and CDR2 LQKENI. The whole variable domain, remainder taken from reference TRBV18 and TRBJ1-1, is NAGVMQNPRHLVRRRGQEARLRCSPMKGHSHVYWYRQLPEEGLKFMVYLQKENIIDESGMPKERFSAEFPKEGPSILRIQQVVRGDSAAYFCASSPSWDRVAEAFFGQGTRLTVV.

V usage is TRBV10-3 and J usage is TRBJ1-5; a weak D match, TRBD1 (6 bases). V dropped 2 bases and J dropped 7 bases, with 12 bases sitting between them. This CDR3 is 14 amino acids long. Germline CDR1 ENHRY, CDR2 SYGVKD. CDR3 residues: CAISETGMGQPQHF. Written as DNA, the CDR3 is TGTGCCATCAGTGAGACAGGGATGGGCCAGCCCCAGCATTTT.

This clone has just a few counts. This sequence joins TRBV7-6 and TRBJ1-6; 7 nucleotides match TRBD1. V lost 2 bases and J lost 8; bases outside the gene matches: 3. This CDR3 contains 14 residues. CDR1 SGHVS and CDR2 FNYEAQ come from the germline V gene. The CDR3 loop reads CASSLSGGDSPLHF. The CDR3 coding sequence is TGTGCCAGCAGCTTATCAGGGGGAGATTCACCCCTCCACTTT.

The chain carries TRBV28 and TRBJ1-5; 8 bases agree with TRBD1. CDR1 and CDR2 (germline): MDHEN, SYDVKM. Trimming cost V 5 bases and J 5 bases; bases outside gene matches: 2. The CDR3 runs to 13 residues. The CDR3 DNA reads as TGTGCCAGCAGTGAACAGGGGGATCAGCCCCAGCATTTT. Encoded protein: CASSEQGDQPQHF.